The sequence of this TCR beta chain was determined in a study of blood T cell repertoires in COVID-19. Study-level background: Spain, Italy and the United States supplied samples that represented acute and convalescent COVID-19. PBMCs, B-cell-depleted T cells, or T cells provided the cDNA or gDNA that made up the material.

The recovered donors of Cohort 3 showed two negative PCRs, clearance, or symptom resolution. CDR1 is GTSNPN and CDR2 is SVGIG in the germline V gene (reference sequence). Trimming shortened V by 1 base and J by 4 bases, and 10 bases separated the two germline ends. CDR3 length: 13 amino acids. Per the study methods: The authors estimated nucleated cell counts from reference gene primer amplification. Sequenced by immunoSEQ multiplex PCR; TCRdb stores in-frame clones only, minus some. The DNA was the basis for D and trimming; V, J and clone size are from that table. The sample shows fewer than 250,000 clones, approximately 84% of them seen only once.

The chain recombines TRBV30 with TRBJ1-2, with D tentatively TRBD1 (6 bases). The sequenced material came from PBMCs or T cells enriched from blood (not recorded which). The receptor comes from a man aged 60 to 69 who had recovered from COVID-19. The CDR3 DNA is TGTGCCTGGAGTGCAGACAGGACCTATGGCTACACCTTC. This encodes CAWSADRTYGYTF.